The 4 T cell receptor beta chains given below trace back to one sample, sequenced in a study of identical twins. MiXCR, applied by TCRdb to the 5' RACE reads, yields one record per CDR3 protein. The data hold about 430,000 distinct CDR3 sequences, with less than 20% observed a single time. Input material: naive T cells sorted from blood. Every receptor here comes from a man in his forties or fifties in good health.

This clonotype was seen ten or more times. CDR3 amino acids: CASSSRTGSGQPQHF. CDR3 nucleotides: TGTGCCAGCAGCTCGCGGACAGGGAGCGGTCAGCCCCAGCATTTT. The V gene is TRBV7-2, the J gene TRBJ1-5, with 8 nucleotides matching TRBD1. After removal of 4 bases from V and 6 bases from J, the junction contained 8 bases not matched to a gene. This CDR3 is built from 15 residues. Germline V gene data show CDR1 as SGHTA and CDR2 as FQGNSA.

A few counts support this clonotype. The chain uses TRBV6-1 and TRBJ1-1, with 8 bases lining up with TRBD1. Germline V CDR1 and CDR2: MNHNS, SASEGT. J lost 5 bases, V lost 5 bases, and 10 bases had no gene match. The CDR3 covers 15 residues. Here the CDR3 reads CASSQQGEGWTEAFF. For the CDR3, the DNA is TGTGCCAGCAGTCAACAGGGGGAGGGCTGGACTGAAGCTTTCTTT.

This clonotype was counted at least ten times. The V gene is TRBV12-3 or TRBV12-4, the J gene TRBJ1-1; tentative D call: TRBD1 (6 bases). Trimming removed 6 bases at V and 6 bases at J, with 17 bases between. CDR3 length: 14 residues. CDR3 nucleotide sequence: TGTGCCAGCAGAGTCCGGGACAAGCTCTCTGAAGCTTTCTTT. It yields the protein CASRVRDKLSEAFF.

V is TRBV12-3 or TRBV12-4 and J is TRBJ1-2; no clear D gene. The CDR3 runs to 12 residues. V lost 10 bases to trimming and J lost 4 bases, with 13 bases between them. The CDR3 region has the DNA TGTGCCACATCTCTCGGGTCCTATGGCTACACCTTC. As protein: CATSLGSYGYTF.